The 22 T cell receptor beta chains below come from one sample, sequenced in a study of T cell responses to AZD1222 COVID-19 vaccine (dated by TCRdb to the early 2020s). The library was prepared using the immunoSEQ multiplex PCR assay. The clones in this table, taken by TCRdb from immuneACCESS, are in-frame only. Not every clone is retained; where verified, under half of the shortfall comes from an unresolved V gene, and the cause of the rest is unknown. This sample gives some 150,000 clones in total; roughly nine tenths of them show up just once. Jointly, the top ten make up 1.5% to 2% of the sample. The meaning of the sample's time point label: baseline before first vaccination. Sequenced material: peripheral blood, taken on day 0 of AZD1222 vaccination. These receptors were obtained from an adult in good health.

This CDR3 reads CASSLGQGYQPQHF. The CDR3, as DNA: TGTGCCAGCAGTCTAGGACAGGGCTATCAGCCCCAGCATTTT. The genes are TRBV5-8 and TRBJ1-5, with 8 bases lining up with TRBD1. Trimming took 5 bases from V and 5 from J; bases not matched to a gene: 6. Germline CDR1 and CDR2: SGHTS and YDEGEE. There are 14 residues in the CDR3. The entire variable domain, with the rest obtained from reference TRBV5-8 and TRBJ1-5, is as follows: EAGVTQSPTHLIKTRGQQATLRCSPISGHTSVYWYQQALGLGLQFLLWYDEGEERNRGNFPPRFSGRQFPNYSSELNVNALELEDSALYLCASSLGQGYQPQHFGDGTRLSIL.

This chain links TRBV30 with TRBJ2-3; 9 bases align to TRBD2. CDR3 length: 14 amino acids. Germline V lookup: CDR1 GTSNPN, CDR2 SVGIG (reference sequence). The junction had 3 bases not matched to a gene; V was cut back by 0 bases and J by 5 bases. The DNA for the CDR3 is TGTGCCTGGAGTGTTGCGGGGGGGATAGATACGCAGTATTTT. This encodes CAWSVAGGIDTQYF.

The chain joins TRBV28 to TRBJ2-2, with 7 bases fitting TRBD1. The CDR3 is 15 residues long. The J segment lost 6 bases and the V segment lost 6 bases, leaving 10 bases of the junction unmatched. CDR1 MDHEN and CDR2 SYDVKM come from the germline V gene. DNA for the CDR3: TGTGCCAGCAGGAGGTCGGGAACAGGGGCCGGGGAGCTGTTTTTT. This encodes CASRRSGTGAGELFF.

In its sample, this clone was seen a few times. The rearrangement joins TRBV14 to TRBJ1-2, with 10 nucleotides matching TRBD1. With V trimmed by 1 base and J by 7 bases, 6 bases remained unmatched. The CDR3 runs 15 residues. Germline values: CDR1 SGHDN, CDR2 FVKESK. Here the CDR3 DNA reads TGTGCCAGCAGCCAAGCGGGACAGGGGATCGCTGGCTACACCTTC. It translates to CASSQAGQGIAGYTF.

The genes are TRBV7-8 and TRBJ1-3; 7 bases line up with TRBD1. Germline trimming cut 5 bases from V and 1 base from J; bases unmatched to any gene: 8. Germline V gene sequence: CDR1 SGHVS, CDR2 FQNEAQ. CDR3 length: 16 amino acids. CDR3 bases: TGTGCCAGCAGCCGAGCGGGACAGCCGTCTGGAAACACCATATATTTT. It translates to CASSRAGQPSGNTIYF.

The chain's CDR3 is CASRQGGNQPQHF. CDR3 nucleotides: TGTGCCAGCAGACAGGGAGGCAATCAGCCCCAGCATTTT. V is TRBV2 and J is TRBJ1-5, with D tentatively TRBD1 (6 bases). The germline V gene encodes CDR1 SNHLY and CDR2 FYNNEI. The germline V and J ends were trimmed by 6 bases and 2 bases, with 8 bases remaining between them. This CDR3 is 13 amino acids long.

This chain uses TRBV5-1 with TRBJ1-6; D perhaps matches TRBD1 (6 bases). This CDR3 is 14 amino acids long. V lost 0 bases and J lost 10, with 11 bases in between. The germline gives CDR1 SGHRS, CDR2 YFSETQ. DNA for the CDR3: TGCGCCAGCAGCTTGGAACAGGGAAGATCACCCCTCCACTTT. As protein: CASSLEQGRSPLHF.

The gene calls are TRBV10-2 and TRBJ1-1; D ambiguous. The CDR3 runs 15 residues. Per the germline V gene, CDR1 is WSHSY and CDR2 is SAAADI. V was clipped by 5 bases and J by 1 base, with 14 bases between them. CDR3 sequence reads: CASSPFSAGNTEAFF. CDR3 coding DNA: TGCGCCAGCAGTCCTTTTTCAGCCGGGAACACTGAAGCTTTCTTT.

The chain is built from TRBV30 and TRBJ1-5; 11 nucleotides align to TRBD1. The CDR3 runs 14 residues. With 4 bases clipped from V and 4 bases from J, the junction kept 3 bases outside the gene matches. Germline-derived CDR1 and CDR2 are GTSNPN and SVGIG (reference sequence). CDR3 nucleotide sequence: TGTGCCTGGACGGGACAGGGGGTTAATCAGCCCCAGCATTTT. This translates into CAWTGQGVNQPQHF.

The CDR3 region has the DNA TGTGCCAGCAGCAACCGCAATGAGCAGTTCTTC. Translating gives CASSNRNEQFF. The rearrangement uses TRBV6-6 and TRBJ2-1, with D unclear. V was cut by 6 bases and J by 6 bases, with 6 bases left in between. The CDR3 has 11 amino acids. Germline loops: CDR1 MNHNY, CDR2 SVGAGI (reference sequence).

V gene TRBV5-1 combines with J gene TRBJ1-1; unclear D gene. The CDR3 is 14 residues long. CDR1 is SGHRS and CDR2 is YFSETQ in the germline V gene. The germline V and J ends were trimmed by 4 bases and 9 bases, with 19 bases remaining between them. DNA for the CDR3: TGCGCCAGCAGCCCGAGCGGGAGGAGTATAAAAGCTTTCTTT. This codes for CASSPSGRSIKAFF. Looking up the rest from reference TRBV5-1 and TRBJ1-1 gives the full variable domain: KAGVTQTPRYLIKTRGQQVTLSCSPISGHRSVSWYQQTPGQGLQFLFEYFSETQRNKGNFPGRFSGRQFSNSRSEMNVSTLELGDSALYLCASSPSGRSIKAFFGQGTRLTVV.

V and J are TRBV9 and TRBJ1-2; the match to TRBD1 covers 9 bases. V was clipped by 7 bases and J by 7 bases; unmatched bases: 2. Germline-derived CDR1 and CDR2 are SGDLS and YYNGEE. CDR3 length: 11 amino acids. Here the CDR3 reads CASGTGFGYTF. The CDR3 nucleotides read TGTGCCAGCGGGACAGGGTTTGGCTACACCTTC.

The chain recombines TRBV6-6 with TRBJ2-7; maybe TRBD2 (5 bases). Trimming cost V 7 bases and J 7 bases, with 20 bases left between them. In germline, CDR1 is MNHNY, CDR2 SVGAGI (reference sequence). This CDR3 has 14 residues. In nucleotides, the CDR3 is TGTGCCAGCACCGACTCTCGCACCTCGGGGGAGCAGTACTTC. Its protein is CASTDSRTSGEQYF.

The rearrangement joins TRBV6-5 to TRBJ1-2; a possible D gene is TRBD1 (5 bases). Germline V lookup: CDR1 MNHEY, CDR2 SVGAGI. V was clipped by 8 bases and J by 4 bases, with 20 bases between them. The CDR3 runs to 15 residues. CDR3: CASEAGRASSYGYTF. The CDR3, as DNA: TGTGCCAGCGAAGCAGGGAGGGCTTCTAGCTATGGCTACACCTTC.

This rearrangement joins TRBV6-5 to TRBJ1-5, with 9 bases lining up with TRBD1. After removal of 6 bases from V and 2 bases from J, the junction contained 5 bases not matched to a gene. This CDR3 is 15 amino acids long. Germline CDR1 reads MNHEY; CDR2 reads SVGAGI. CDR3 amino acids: CASRTGQGGNQPQHF. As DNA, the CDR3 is TGTGCCAGCAGGACGGGACAGGGCGGCAATCAGCCCCAGCATTTT.

The CDR3 region has the DNA TGCAGCGCCATATATTCCGGGACAGGGCTCACTGAAGCTTTCTTT. Its translation: CSAIYSGTGLTEAFF. The chain couples TRBV29-1 to TRBJ1-1, with 9 bases that match TRBD1. Losses at the gene ends were 7 bases for V and 4 bases for J; bases not matched to a gene: 13. This CDR3 has 15 amino acids. The germline gives CDR1 SQVTM, CDR2 ANQGSEA.

CDR3 bases: TGCGCCAGCAGCTTGGGATGGACAGGGGCCTACGAGCAGTACTTC. Its translation is CASSLGWTGAYEQYF. The genes are TRBV5-1 and TRBJ2-7; the match to TRBD1 covers 9 bases. From germline, CDR1 is SGHRS and CDR2 YFSETQ. The ends lost 0 bases at V and 2 bases at J; junction bases unmatched: 3. This CDR3 is built from 15 residues.

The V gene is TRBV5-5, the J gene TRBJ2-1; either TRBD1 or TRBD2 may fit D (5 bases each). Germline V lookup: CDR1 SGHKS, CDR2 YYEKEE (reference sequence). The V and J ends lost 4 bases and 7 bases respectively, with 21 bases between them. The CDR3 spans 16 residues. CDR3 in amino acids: CASSPRVAFWGNEQFF. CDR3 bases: TGTGCCAGCAGCCCCCGGGTGGCCTTCTGGGGGAATGAGCAGTTCTTC. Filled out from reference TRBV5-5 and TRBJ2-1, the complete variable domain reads DAGVTQSPTHLIKTRGQQVTLRCSPISGHKSVSWYQQVLGQGPQFIFQYYEKEERGRGNFPDRFSARQFPNYSSELNVNALLLGDSALYLCASSPRVAFWGNEQFFGPGTRLTVL.

The DNA for the CDR3 is TGTGCCAGCATTAGGGAGCTTAACTATGGCTACACCTTC. This encodes CASIRELNYGYTF. The V gene is TRBV6-5, the J gene TRBJ1-2; D gene uncertain. The germline V and J ends were trimmed by 7 bases and 1 base, with 10 bases remaining between them. The CDR3 covers 13 residues. The germline V gene encodes CDR1 MNHEY and CDR2 SVGAGI.

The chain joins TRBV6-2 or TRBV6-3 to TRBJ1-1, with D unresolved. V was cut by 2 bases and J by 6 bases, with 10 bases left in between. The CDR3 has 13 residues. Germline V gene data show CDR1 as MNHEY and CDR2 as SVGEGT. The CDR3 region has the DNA TGTGCCAGCAGTTACAGGGTCGGGGCTGAAGCTTTCTTT. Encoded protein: CASSYRVGAEAFF.

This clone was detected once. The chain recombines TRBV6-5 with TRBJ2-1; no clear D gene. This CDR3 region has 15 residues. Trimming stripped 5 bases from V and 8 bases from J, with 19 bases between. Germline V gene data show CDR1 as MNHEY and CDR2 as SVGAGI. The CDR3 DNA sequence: TGTGCCAGCAGTCTTTCGGGCTTCTCGACCGATGAGCAGTTCTTC. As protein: CASSLSGFSTDEQFF.

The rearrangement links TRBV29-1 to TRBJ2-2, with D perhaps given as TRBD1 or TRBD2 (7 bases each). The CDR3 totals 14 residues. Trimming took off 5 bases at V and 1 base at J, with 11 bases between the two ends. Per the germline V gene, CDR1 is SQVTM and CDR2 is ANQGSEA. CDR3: CSVQGGRNTGELFF. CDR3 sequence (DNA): TGCAGCGTTCAGGGGGGGAGGAACACCGGGGAGCTGTTTTTT.